This TCR beta chain was profiled in a study of blood T cell repertoires in COVID-19. Study details: Whether acute or convalescent, the COVID-19 samples came from the United States, Italy and Spain.

Per the germline V gene, CDR1 is SGHNT and CDR2 is YYREEE (reference sequence). The CDR3 covers 14 residues. V gave up 4 bases and J gave up 0 bases, with 10 bases separating them. TCRdb's table, derived via immunoSEQ multiplex PCR, lists solely in-frame clones and lacks some. Of 150,000 to 200,000 clones listed, 84% are singletons. The TCR originated in an elderly woman with COVID-19, enrolled during active disease. The chain links TRBV5-4 to TRBJ1-2; D possibly corresponds to TRBD1 (5 bases). Source material: peripheral blood. The CDR3 spells CASSPDSSNYGYTF. The CDR3 DNA reads TGTGCCAGCAGCCCAGACAGTTCTAACTATGGCTACACCTTC.